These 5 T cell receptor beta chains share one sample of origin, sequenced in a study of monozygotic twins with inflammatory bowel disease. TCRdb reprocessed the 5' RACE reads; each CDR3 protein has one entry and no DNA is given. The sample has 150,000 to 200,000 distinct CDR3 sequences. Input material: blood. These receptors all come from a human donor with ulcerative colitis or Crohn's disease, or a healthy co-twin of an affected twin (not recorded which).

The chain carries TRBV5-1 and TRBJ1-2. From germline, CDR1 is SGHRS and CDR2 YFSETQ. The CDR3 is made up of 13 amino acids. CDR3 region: CASSLESNYGYTF.

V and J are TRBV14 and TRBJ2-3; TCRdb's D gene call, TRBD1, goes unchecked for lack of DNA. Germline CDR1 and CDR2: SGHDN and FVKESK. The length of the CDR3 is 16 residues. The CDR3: CASSQPGQPIADTQYF.

This CDR3 is CSVDSSRAMDTQYF. The V call is TRBV29-1, the J call TRBJ2-3; TCRdb's D gene call, TRBD1, goes unchecked for lack of DNA. This CDR3 spans 14 amino acids. Germline assignment: CDR1 SQVTM and CDR2 ANQGSEA.

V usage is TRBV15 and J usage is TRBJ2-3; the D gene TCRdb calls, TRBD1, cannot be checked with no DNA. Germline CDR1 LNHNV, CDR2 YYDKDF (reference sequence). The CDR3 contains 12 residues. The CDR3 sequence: CATSPDREAPYF.

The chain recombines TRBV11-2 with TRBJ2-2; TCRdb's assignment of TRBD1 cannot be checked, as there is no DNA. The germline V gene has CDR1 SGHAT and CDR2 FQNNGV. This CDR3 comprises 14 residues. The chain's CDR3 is CASSANRVTGELFF.